What follows are 15 T cell receptor beta chains derived from one specimen sequenced in a study of shared clonotypes between healthy human individuals (dated by TCRdb to about 2020). Libraries came from the immunoSEQ multiplex PCR assay. The immuneACCESS repertoire file appears here via TCRdb, limited to in-frame rearrangements. These files lack a portion of the clones; in checked studies, under half of the deficit traces to unresolved V genes, and the cause of the others is not known. The sample profile shows under 600,000 clones; roughly 85% of them were found once. The ten largest clones take up roughly an eighth of the sample. Material: PBMCs. These receptors came from a woman in her 40s in good health. Some clones in this sample may be carry-over from other donors' samples.

The chain couples TRBV1 to TRBJ1-5; the table's D call TRBD1 went unverified against the DNA. TRBV1 is a recognized pseudogene. This CDR3 is 15 amino acids long. The CDR3 spells CTSSQAGGSGQPQHF. The DNA of the CDR3 is TGCACCAGCAGCCAAGCAGGGGGAAGCGGTCAGCCCCAGCATTTT.

The CDR3 is CASSSVTTDTQYF. CDR3 sequence (DNA): TGCGCCAGCAGCTCCGTGACCACAGATACGCAGTATTTT. V usage is TRBV5-1 and J usage is TRBJ2-3; D remains ambiguous. This CDR3 is 13 amino acids long. Germline CDR1 reads SGHRS; CDR2 reads YFSETQ. Deletions cut 3 bases from V and 2 bases from J, with 7 bases between.

The chain joins TRBV19 to TRBJ2-2; D may match TRBD1 or TRBD2 (7 bases each). Trimming took 3 bases from V and 3 from J, leaving 11 bases between them. CDR1 and CDR2 from the germline V gene are LNHDA and SQIVND (reference sequence). The CDR3 is 15 amino acids. In nucleotides, the CDR3 is TGTGCCAGTAGTATGACAGGGAGGGACACCGGGGAGCTGTTTTTT. It translates to CASSMTGRDTGELFF.

A note on this clone: The sample holds other DNA sequences that translate to the same CDR3. The chain joins TRBV4-2 to TRBJ2-1; 7 bases are shared with TRBD2. The V gene's germline CDR1 is LGHNA and CDR2 YNFKEQ. J was trimmed by 4 bases and V by 1 base; bases with no gene match: 4. The CDR3 extends over 15 amino acids. CDR3 sequence reads: CASSQGLADYNEQFF. The CDR3 DNA reads as TGTGCCAGCAGCCAAGGCCTAGCGGATTACAATGAGCAGTTCTTC.

The genes are TRBV4-3 and TRBJ2-2, with 9 positions matching TRBD2. This CDR3 comprises 14 residues. From germline, CDR1 is LGHNA and CDR2 YSLEER. The V gene end was trimmed by 3 bases and the J gene end by 8 bases; junction bases not matched to a gene: 4. The CDR3: CASSQEGLAGELFF. CDR3 DNA sequence: TGCGCCAGCAGCCAGGAGGGACTAGCAGGGGAGCTGTTTTTT.

The chain recombines TRBV4-3 with TRBJ2-1; 7 nucleotides align to TRBD1. The V and J ends lost 3 bases and 2 bases, in that order; junction bases with no gene match: 7. The CDR3 has 16 amino acids. CDR1 and CDR2 from the germline V gene are LGHNA and YSLEER. The CDR3 DNA sequence: TGCGCCAGCAGCCACCGGCAAGGGGGCGCCTACAATGAGCAGTTCTTC. It encodes CASSHRQGGAYNEQFF.

The rearrangement uses TRBV2 and TRBJ2-3; D possibly uses TRBD1 or TRBD2 (5 bases each). CDR1 is SNHLY, CDR2 FYNNEI, per germline. Trimming stripped 6 bases from V and 11 bases from J, with 12 bases between. This CDR3 region has 11 residues. In DNA form, the CDR3 reads TGTGCCAGCAGGAGGGGCGCAGGGCAGTATTTT. It translates to CASRRGAGQYF.

This chain connects TRBV11-3 to TRBJ2-1; 8 bases are a match to TRBD2. This CDR3 comprises 14 residues. Germline lookup yields CDR1 SGHNT and CDR2 YENEEA. Unmatched junction bases numbered 4, after V lost 5 bases and J lost 4 bases. CDR3 nucleotides: TGTGCCAGCAGCCTTAGCGGGGATTACAATGAGCAGTTCTTC. Protein: CASSLSGDYNEQFF.

V gene TRBV2 combines with J gene TRBJ2-1; D is undetermined. The CDR3 has 13 residues. The V end was cut by 5 bases, the J end by 4 bases, with 9 bases between. Germline values: CDR1 SNHLY, CDR2 FYNNEI. This CDR3 reads CASSSTGYNEQFF. CDR3 nucleotide sequence: TGTGCCAGCAGTTCGACCGGGTACAATGAGCAGTTCTTC.

The chain has TRBV9 and TRBJ1-1; TRBD1 aligns across 7 bases. The CDR3 contains 15 residues. V lost 4 bases to trimming and J lost 0 bases; unmatched junction nucleotides: 6. The germline gives CDR1 SGDLS, CDR2 YYNGEE. The CDR3 loop reads CASSPRDSLNTEAFF. CDR3 in DNA: TGTGCCAGCAGCCCAAGGGACAGCCTGAACACTGAAGCTTTCTTT.

The chain employs TRBV28 and TRBJ2-7, with D perhaps matching TRBD1 (6 bases). The CDR3 totals 11 residues. CDR1 is MDHEN and CDR2 is SYDVKM in the germline V gene. V lost 7 bases to trimming and J lost 4 bases, with 8 bases between them. CDR3 in DNA: TGTGCCAGCACCAGGGGTTACGAGCAGTACTTC. This gives the protein CASTRGYEQYF. The variable domain in full, completed from reference TRBV28 and TRBJ2-7, reads DVKVTQSSRYLVKRTGEKVFLECVQDMDHENMFWYRQDPGLGLRLIYFSYDVKMKEKGDIPEGYSVSREKKERFSLILESASTNQTSMYLCASTRGYEQYFGPGTRLTVT.

J is TRBJ2-7 and V is TRBV27; 7 nucleotides agree with TRBD1. The germline gives CDR1 MNHEY, CDR2 SMNVEV (reference sequence). V lost 6 bases to trimming and J lost 2 bases; unmatched junction nucleotides: 10. The CDR3 totals 15 residues. CDR3 sequence (DNA): TGTGCCAGCAGCCCAGGGACAGTACTACCCTACGAGCAGTACTTC. It encodes CASSPGTVLPYEQYF.

The chain combines TRBV23-1 with TRBJ2-1, with 9 bases that match TRBD2. TRBV23-1 is an open reading frame whose function is uncertain. Losses at the gene ends were 6 bases for V and 6 bases for J; bases not matched to a gene: 9. The CDR3 runs 15 residues. The CDR3 reads CASSLRTSARNEQFF. For the CDR3, the DNA is TGCGCCAGCAGCCTAAGGACTAGCGCCCGCAATGAGCAGTTCTTC.

A single count supports this clone. CDR3 loop: CASSESSGSLADTQYF. The CDR3 DNA follows: TGTGCCAGCAGTGAGAGTAGCGGGAGTCTGGCAGATACGCAGTATTTT. V gene TRBV6-1 combines with J gene TRBJ2-3, with 9 bases identical to TRBD2. The J segment lost 4 bases and the V segment lost 3 bases, leaving 8 bases of the junction unmatched. The CDR3 is 16 amino acids. Germline V gene sequence: CDR1 MNHNS, CDR2 SASEGT.

As regards this clone: The same CDR3 also results from other DNA sequences found in this sample. V and J are TRBV5-1 and TRBJ2-7, with 9 nucleotides matching TRBD1. Trimming removed 0 bases from V and 4 bases from J; junction bases left unmatched: 2. The CDR3 is made up of 14 amino acids. Germline values: CDR1 SGHRS, CDR2 YFSETQ. The CDR3 DNA reads as TGCGCCAGCAGCTTGGGGGACAGGGCGTACGAGCAGTACTTC. Translating gives CASSLGDRAYEQYF.